A selection of T cell receptor beta chains follows, all from one sample in a study of response to subunit inactivated influenza vaccine. TCRdb redid the calling of the RT-PCR reads with MiXCR, one entry per CDR3 protein. The data hold hundreds of thousands of distinct CDR3 sequences, with around 8% observed a single time. The sequencing used PBMCs from blood, collected roughly 24 months after vaccination. The receptors shown here come from a man between 50 and 75 years old who received an inactivated influenza vaccine. CDR3s include the opening cysteine and the closing phenylalanine or tryptophan.

v_gene: TRBV5-1; len: 15; j_gene: TRBJ2-7; CDR3aa: CASSITGQPGSGQYF
v_gene: TRBV20-1; len: 15; j_gene: TRBJ1-1; CDR3aa: CSAREWGARGTEAFF
v_gene: TRBV7-3; len: 20; j_gene: TRBJ2-2; CDR3aa: CASSLNIVGTSGRMAGELFF
v_gene: TRBV7-2; len: 15; j_gene: TRBJ1-1; CDR3aa: CASDGQGRMGIEAFF
v_gene: TRBV7-7; len: 16; j_gene: TRBJ2-3; CDR3aa: CASSPDLARSTDTQYF
v_gene: TRBV7-8; len: 15; j_gene: TRBJ2-1; CDR3aa: CASSSRGPRYNEQFF
v_gene: TRBV28; len: 14; j_gene: TRBJ2-5; CDR3aa: CASSLTFPLGTQYF
v_gene: TRBV5-1; len: 15; j_gene: TRBJ2-2; CDR3aa: CASSTSGSGTGELFF
v_gene: TRBV5-1; len: 17; j_gene: TRBJ1-1; CDR3aa: CASSLEGQGAGNTEAFF
v_gene: TRBV7-6; len: 15; j_gene: TRBJ1-1; CDR3aa: CASSLADGLNTEAFF
v_gene: TRBV12-3/TRBV12-4; len: 15; j_gene: TRBJ2-1; CDR3aa: CASTPTQARYNEQFF
v_gene: TRBV7-9; len: 14; j_gene: TRBJ2-7; CDR3aa: CASSWEGPGDEQYF
v_gene: TRBV25-1; len: 15; j_gene: TRBJ2-5; CDR3aa: CASSEIRTVQETQYF
v_gene: TRBV5-5; len: 14; j_gene: TRBJ1-1; CDR3aa: CASSFFQGRTEAFF
v_gene: TRBV28; len: 14; j_gene: TRBJ2-7; CDR3aa: CASSPTWQGYEQYF
v_gene: TRBV20-1; len: 12; j_gene: TRBJ2-1; CDR3aa: CSAIPSNNEQFF
v_gene: TRBV12-3/TRBV12-4; len: 15; j_gene: TRBJ2-1; CDR3aa: CASSFVTSASDEQFF
v_gene: TRBV7-2; len: 16; j_gene: TRBJ1-6; CDR3aa: CASSLLFRIDNSPLHF
v_gene: TRBV5-1; len: 15; j_gene: TRBJ2-1; CDR3aa: CASSLGGTSGNEQFF
v_gene: TRBV12-3/TRBV12-4; len: 13; j_gene: TRBJ1-4; CDR3aa: CASSGQGVEKLFF
v_gene: TRBV29-1; len: 15; j_gene: TRBJ2-3; CDR3aa: CSVEARDRGPDTQYF
v_gene: TRBV19; len: 13; j_gene: TRBJ1-4; CDR3aa: CASSPNRGEKLFF
v_gene: TRBV25-1; len: 13; j_gene: TRBJ2-7; CDR3aa: CASSGRGGSEQYF
v_gene: TRBV7-2; len: 13; j_gene: TRBJ2-5; CDR3aa: CASSFRYQETQYF
v_gene: TRBV28; len: 14; j_gene: TRBJ1-3; CDR3aa: CATGDFSTRYTIYF
v_gene: TRBV4-2; len: 15; j_gene: TRBJ2-7; CDR3aa: CASSQARDRAYEQYF
v_gene: TRBV9; len: 16; j_gene: TRBJ1-1; CDR3aa: CASSVEPGQRSTEAFF
v_gene: TRBV28; len: 16; j_gene: TRBJ1-5; CDR3aa: CASSPLGTGMGQPQHF
v_gene: TRBV15; len: 15; j_gene: TRBJ2-1; CDR3aa: CATSRESGNYNEQFF
v_gene: TRBV5-1; len: 19; j_gene: TRBJ2-3; CDR3aa: CASSLSSGNPAGTTDTQYF
v_gene: TRBV27; len: 17; j_gene: TRBJ2-3; CDR3aa: CASSLLLTSGSSDTQYF
v_gene: TRBV18; len: 14; j_gene: TRBJ2-1; CDR3aa: CASSPPNSHNEQFF
v_gene: TRBV6-1; len: 14; j_gene: TRBJ1-1; CDR3aa: CASRPGRLNTEAFF
v_gene: TRBV10-3; len: 15; j_gene: TRBJ2-1; CDR3aa: CAISDPSSGSNEQFF
v_gene: TRBV2; len: 14; j_gene: TRBJ1-5; CDR3aa: CASSGETRNQPQHF
v_gene: TRBV4-3; len: 18; j_gene: TRBJ2-2; CDR3aa: CASSQDRGSGLNTGELFF
v_gene: TRBV7-2; len: 14; j_gene: TRBJ2-1; CDR3aa: CASSLSGLHNEQFF
v_gene: TRBV4-1; len: 16; j_gene: TRBJ2-5; CDR3aa: CASSPDRSNSLETQYF
v_gene: TRBV5-1; len: 13; j_gene: TRBJ1-5; CDR3aa: CASSFGLDQPQHF
v_gene: TRBV15; len: 14; j_gene: TRBJ2-7; CDR3aa: CATSRDQGPYEQYF
v_gene: TRBV7-7; len: 17; j_gene: TRBJ1-4; CDR3aa: CASSLSGGPATNEKLFF
v_gene: TRBV5-6; len: 16; j_gene: TRBJ2-3; CDR3aa: CASSLPPGPSTDTQYF
v_gene: TRBV20-1; len: 19; j_gene: TRBJ2-1; CDR3aa: CSASAYGTSGSWSYNEQFF
v_gene: TRBV12-3/TRBV12-4; len: 13; j_gene: TRBJ1-2; CDR3aa: CASSFVRGYGYTF
v_gene: TRBV28; len: 10; j_gene: TRBJ1-1; CDR3aa: CASSRERAFF
v_gene: TRBV23-1; len: 17; j_gene: TRBJ2-3; CDR3aa: CASSQPEGQSSTDTQYF
v_gene: TRBV27; len: 15; j_gene: TRBJ2-7; CDR3aa: CASSWTGTGSREQYF
v_gene: TRBV20-1; len: 14; j_gene: TRBJ2-7; CDR3aa: CSARAGTSSYEQYF
v_gene: TRBV4-3; len: 14; j_gene: TRBJ2-1; CDR3aa: CASSPAPLAPEQFF
v_gene: TRBV11-2; len: 14; j_gene: TRBJ1-1; CDR3aa: CASSLVPVNTEAFF
v_gene: TRBV12-3/TRBV12-4; len: 13; j_gene: TRBJ2-4; CDR3aa: CASSTDRGYIQYF
v_gene: TRBV28; len: 15; j_gene: TRBJ1-2; CDR3aa: CASTSHSPGQEYYTF
v_gene: TRBV11-3; len: 18; j_gene: TRBJ1-6; CDR3aa: CASSSRDGPLPYNSPLHF
v_gene: TRBV6-1; len: 17; j_gene: TRBJ2-3; CDR3aa: CASRMTGTSGKTDTQYF
v_gene: TRBV5-1; len: 12; j_gene: TRBJ1-2; CDR3aa: CASSAGKSGYTF
v_gene: TRBV7-9; len: 15; j_gene: TRBJ1-1; CDR3aa: CASSLAQAMNTEAFF
v_gene: TRBV11-2; len: 16; j_gene: TRBJ2-1; CDR3aa: CASSKLPGLAFNEQFF
v_gene: TRBV29-1; len: 13; j_gene: TRBJ2-7; CDR3aa: CSVAVGDGYEQYF
v_gene: TRBV12-3/TRBV12-4; len: 15; j_gene: TRBJ2-3; CDR3aa: CASSRSTGGTDTQYF
v_gene: TRBV10-2; len: 14; j_gene: TRBJ1-5; CDR3aa: CASMEGGPNQPQHF